These T cell receptor beta chains were read from a single sample in a study of blood T cell repertoires in COVID-19. Generated by immunoSEQ multiplex PCR, the TCRdb table keeps only in-frame clones and is missing some. This table holds roughly 220,000 clones, about 88% found once. The sequenced sample was peripheral blood. The receptors come from a woman in her forties or fifties with COVID-19, enrolled during active disease. Each CDR3 is given with its conserved first and last residue. D genes are given only for firm matches. A clone size is listed for some rows: how often the clone was seen (once, few, many), or a class if it is expanded.

- | TRBJ1-4 | TRBV15 | - | CATGHRGDEKLFF | TGTGCCACCGGGCATAGGGGCGATGAAAAACTGTTTTTT
- | TRBJ2-1 | TRBV5-1 | - | CASSLAAGGGEQFF | TGCGCCAGCAGCTTGGCGGCGGGCGGCGGTGAGCAGTTCTTC
- | TRBJ1-1 | TRBV18 | few | CASSPLSQGAAFF | TGTGCCAGCTCACCATTATCCCAGGGTGCTGCTTTCTTT
- | TRBJ1-2 | TRBV30 | - | CAWKKRGGNYGYTF | TGTGCCTGGAAAAAAAGGGGCGGCAACTATGGCTACACCTTC
- | TRBJ2-3 | TRBV4-3 | - | CASSQDNRARDTQYF | TGCGCCAGCAGCCAAGATAACAGGGCAAGAGATACGCAGTATTTT
TRBD1 | TRBJ2-2 | TRBV4-1 | once | CASSQDETGSPRGELFF | TGCGCCAGCAGCCAAGATGAGACAGGGAGTCCACGCGGGGAGCTGTTTTTT
- | TRBJ2-6 | TRBV28 | - | CASSLLGANVLTF | TGTGCCAGCAGTTTACTGGGGGCCAACGTCCTGACTTTC
- | TRBJ1-2 | TRBV2 | - | CASSGNYGYTF | TGTGCCAGCAGTGGCAACTACGGCTACACCTTC
- | TRBJ2-3 | TRBV6-2/TRBV6-3 | - | CASSPKGGGADTQYF | TGTGCCAGCAGCCCCAAAGGAGGGGGCGCAGATACGCAGTATTTT
- | TRBJ1-5 | TRBV6-2/TRBV6-3 | few | CASSSGFESQPQHF | TGTGCCAGCAGTTCAGGGTTTGAGAGTCAGCCCCAGCATTTT
- | TRBJ1-1 | TRBV7-2 | - | CASSSHSGVGTEAFF | TGTGCCAGCAGCTCCCATTCGGGGGTAGGTACTGAAGCTTTCTTT
- | TRBJ1-2 | TRBV5-1 | - | CASSLDPDYGYTF | TGCGCCAGCAGCTTGGATCCGGACTATGGCTACACCTTC
TRBD2 | TRBJ2-2 | TRBV28 | - | CASKPGGTGELFF | TGTGCCAGCAAGCCGGGGGGCACCGGGGAGCTGTTTTTT
- | TRBJ1-4 | TRBV28 | once | CASQQFNEKLFF | TGTGCCAGCCAACAGTTTAATGAAAAACTGTTTTTT
TRBD1 | TRBJ2-2 | TRBV13 | - | CASSLDDRGQDGELFF | TGTGCCAGCAGCTTAGATGACAGGGGGCAGGACGGGGAGCTGTTTTTT
- | TRBJ2-7 | TRBV19 | - | CASTGDGRYEQYF | TGTGCCAGTACAGGGGACGGCCGCTACGAGCAGTACTTC
TRBD1 | TRBJ1-1 | TRBV4-1 | few | CASSPQQGGLDTEAFF | TGCGCCAGCAGCCCGCAACAGGGGGGGCTAGACACTGAAGCTTTCTTT
TRBD2 | TRBJ2-5 | TRBV29-1 | - | CSARVAGDRQETQYF | TGCAGCGCAAGGGTAGCGGGGGATCGGCAGGAGACCCAGTACTTC
TRBD1 | TRBJ1-5 | TRBV7-8 | - | CASSFGQGWGLNQPQHF | TGTGCCAGCAGCTTTGGACAGGGTTGGGGTTTAAATCAGCCCCAGCATTTT